The source of this TCR beta chain is a study of T cell changes during pregnancy in multiple sclerosis. Profiling relied on immunoSEQ multiplex PCR, and the TCRdb table lists in-frame clones only, not all of them. The table lists around 27,000 clones, 90% to 95% of them singletons. J gave up 2 bases and V 3 bases, and 9 bases lay outside the gene matches. CDR1 and CDR2 (germline): SGDLS, YYNGEE. This CDR3 spans 18 amino acids. This sequence joins TRBV9 and TRBJ2-3; 13 nucleotides line up with TRBD2. Sequencing used CD4+ T cells from peripheral blood mononuclear cells, obtained in the first trimester of pregnancy. The source of this sequence is a female donor with multiple sclerosis, enrolled in a pregnancy study. The CDR3: CASSARTSGGFFTDTQYF. CDR3 nucleotide sequence: TGTGCCAGCAGCGCCCGGACTAGCGGGGGATTCTTCACAGATACGCAGTATTTT.